This passage covers 6 T cell receptor beta chains from one sample sequenced in a study of cytomegalovirus exposure and HLA in healthy donors. Vbeta (60) and Jbeta (13) primers were used in the PCR. TCRdb's table, derived via immunoSEQ multiplex PCR, lists solely in-frame clones and lacks some. The data contain about 120,000 clones, approximately 72% of them seen just once; the ten biggest clones take up less than 2%. The sample consisted of PBMCs. Receptor source: a man between 18 and 35 years old in good health and CMV-seronegative.

In the case of this clone: Likely a read error: the CDR3 ends without its conserved phenylalanine or tryptophan. It is unclear where the CDR3 begins or ends on the DNA, so no DNA is shown, and the CDR3 is as TCRdb lists it. The rearrangement joins TRBV7-8 to TRBJ1-1; the table calls TRBD1, which could not be checked here. The CDR3 numbers 13 amino acids, ends counted. The germline CDR1 and CDR2 sequences are SGHVS and FQNEAQ. CDR3 sequence reads: CASSLRIRDSAQL.

J is TRBJ2-1 and V is TRBV4-2; no firm D call. V lost 4 bases and J 9 bases, leaving 19 bases between the germline ends. The CDR3 contains 15 residues. Per germline, CDR1 LGHNA and CDR2 YNFKEQ. The CDR3 coding sequence is TGTGCCAGCAGCCTGCTTGGTCTAGTCGCGAGTGAGCAGTTCTTC. This translates into CASSLLGLVASEQFF.

V and J are TRBV28 and TRBJ2-2; 8 bases fit TRBD1. Germline V gene sequence: CDR1 MDHEN, CDR2 SYDVKM. The CDR3 loop spans 16 amino acids. Germline trimming cut 2 bases from V and 6 bases from J; bases unmatched to any gene: 8. CDR3 in DNA: TGTGCCAGCAGTTTACGAAGGACAGGGACAGCCGGGGAGCTGTTTTTT. It is translated as CASSLRRTGTAGELFF.

V usage is TRBV19 and J usage is TRBJ2-3, with TRBD2 matching 10 bases. CDR3 size: 16 residues. V gave up 5 bases and J gave up 6 bases; unmatched junction bases: 11. Germline values: CDR1 LNHDA, CDR2 SQIVND (reference sequence). This CDR3 is CASSPATSGWSDTQYF. CDR3 nucleotide sequence: TGTGCCAGTAGTCCCGCGACTAGCGGGTGGTCGGATACGCAGTATTTT.

The V call is TRBV10-3, the J call TRBJ1-2; D unclear. The CDR3 extends over 13 amino acids. V lost 2 bases and J lost 8, with 12 bases in between. CDR1 and CDR2 (germline): ENHRY, SYGVKD. CDR3 region: CAISELGEGGYTF. Here the CDR3 DNA reads TGTGCCATCAGTGAGCTCGGCGAGGGAGGCTACACCTTC.

This clone occurred once. The rearrangement links TRBV19 to TRBJ1-5; the match to TRBD1 covers 7 bases. V gave up 7 bases and J gave up 4 bases; unmatched junction bases: 1. CDR1 LNHDA and CDR2 SQIVND come from the germline V gene (reference sequence). The CDR3 runs 12 residues. CDR3 DNA: TGTGCCAGTAACAGGGGTAATCAGCCCCAGCATTTT. Amino acid sequence: CASNRGNQPQHF.